This passage covers 14 T cell receptor beta chains from one sample sequenced in a study of T cells after yellow fever vaccination. Each CDR3 protein gets one entry after TCRdb re-called the 5' RACE reads with MiXCR. The table includes approximately 600,000 distinct CDR3 sequences, around 12% detected once. Source: PBMCs, taken on the day of the yellow fever booster vaccination. The receptors shown here come from a man aged 30 to 45 who received the YFV17D yellow fever vaccine.

This clonotype has just a few counts. The chain recombines TRBV7-2 with TRBJ2-1; 13 bases agree with TRBD2. Unmatched junction bases numbered 3, after V lost 5 bases and J lost 2 bases. Germline values: CDR1 SGHTA, CDR2 FQGNSA. This CDR3 spans 16 amino acids. The CDR3 nucleotides are TGTGCCAGCAGCCTGACTAGCGGGGGGCCCTACAATGAGCAGTTCTTC. Encoded protein: CASSLTSGGPYNEQFF. Variable domain in full (rest from reference TRBV7-2 and TRBJ2-1): GAGVSQSPSNKVTEKGKDVELRCDPISGHTALYWYRQSLGQGLEFLIYFQGNSAPDKSGLPSDRFSAERTGGSVSTLTIQRTQQEDSAVYLCASSLTSGGPYNEQFFGPGTRLTVL.

At least ten counts were recorded for this clonotype. V and J are TRBV20-1 and TRBJ2-5, with 9 bases matching TRBD2. This CDR3 has 13 amino acids. J was trimmed by 4 bases and V by 6 bases; bases with no gene match: 6. Germline CDR1 and CDR2: DFQATT and SNEGSKA (reference sequence). For the CDR3, the DNA is TGCAGTGCCCCGACTAGCGGAAGAGAGACCCAGTACTTC. Its translation is CSAPTSGRETQYF.

This clonotype was observed a handful of times. The chain recombines TRBV6-6 with TRBJ1-5; D call uncertain. This CDR3 comprises 12 residues. The germline V gene has CDR1 MNHNY and CDR2 SVGAGI (reference sequence). V was trimmed by 5 bases and J by 7 bases, leaving 9 bases between them. CDR3 residues: CASSSGSQPQHF. In DNA, the CDR3 is TGTGCCAGCAGTAGCGGGAGCCAGCCCCAGCATTTT.

The CDR3 DNA is TGCAGCGTAGTAGCGGGAGAGACCCAGTACTTC. Translating it yields CSVVAGETQYF. This sequence joins TRBV29-1 and TRBJ2-5; TRBD2 aligns across 7 bases. V lost 6 bases to trimming and J lost 4 bases; unmatched junction nucleotides: 2. The CDR3 has 11 residues. Germline lookup yields CDR1 SQVTM and CDR2 ANQGSEA. Full variable domain (missing parts from reference TRBV29-1 and TRBJ2-5): SAVISQKPSRDICQRGTSLTIQCQVDSQVTMMFWYRQQPGQSLTLIATANQGSEATYESGFVIDKFPISRPNLTFSTLTVSNMSPEDSSIYLCSVVAGETQYFGPGTRLLVL.

The CDR3 loop is CASSFLAKSTDTQYF. CDR3 in DNA: TGTGCCAGCAGTTTTCTAGCCAAGAGCACAGATACGCAGTATTTT. V is TRBV27 and J is TRBJ2-3; D perhaps matches TRBD2 (5 bases). There are 15 residues in the CDR3. V gave up 3 bases and J gave up 0 bases, with 10 bases separating them. Germline-derived CDR1 and CDR2 are MNHEY and SMNVEV (reference sequence).

This clonotype has just a few counts. J is TRBJ2-4 and V is TRBV6-2 or TRBV6-3, with TRBD2 as a possible D gene (5 bases). The germline gives CDR1 MNHEY, CDR2 SVGEGT. Between the trimmed V and J ends, which lost 10 bases and 2 bases, there was a span of 18 bases. This CDR3 contains 15 residues. The chain's CDR3 is CATWPSGITKNIQYF. Written as DNA, the CDR3 is TGTGCCACCTGGCCGTCGGGGATAACCAAAAACATTCAGTACTTC.

CDR3 sequence: CASSRTSGPRTYEQFF. The CDR3 coding sequence is TGTGCCAGCAGCCGGACTAGCGGGCCGAGGACCTATGAGCAGTTCTTC. V gene TRBV14 combines with J gene TRBJ2-1; 11 positions agree with TRBD2. This CDR3 contains 16 residues. V trimming: 4 bases; J trimming: 8 bases; junction bases outside the gene matches: 10. Germline V gene data show CDR1 as SGHDN and CDR2 as FVKESK.

This clonotype appeared a few times. J is TRBJ1-5 and V is TRBV5-1, with D possibly being TRBD1 (6 bases). Germline V CDR1 and CDR2: SGHRS, YFSETQ. V lost 4 bases, J lost 8 bases, and 16 bases lay in between. CDR3 length equals 14 residues. The CDR3 DNA sequence: TGCGCCAGCAGCGCACAGGGTGGTGCCGAGCCCCAGCATTTT. Its protein product is CASSAQGGAEPQHF.

This clonotype has more than one count but fewer than ten. The J gene is TRBJ2-3, the V gene TRBV7-2; D unresolved. This CDR3 has 15 amino acids. Looked up from germline, CDR1 is SGHTA and CDR2 is FQGNSA. With 1 base removed from V and 4 bases from J, the gap between germline ends came to 12 bases. The CDR3 DNA reads TGTGCCAGCAGCTTAGTTCCGGATCACTCAGATACGCAGTATTTT. Encoded protein: CASSLVPDHSDTQYF.

The chain recombines TRBV20-1 with TRBJ2-1, with TRBD2 matching over 10 bases. The CDR3 consists of 16 residues. Trimming at V came to 6 bases and at J to 8 bases, leaving 16 bases not matched to a gene. Per germline, CDR1 DFQATT and CDR2 SNEGSKA (reference sequence). As DNA, the CDR3 is TGCAGTGCCGCATCTTTGGCTAGCGGGAGTATCGATGAGCAGTTCTTC. Amino acids: CSAASLASGSIDEQFF.

This clonotype was seen a handful of times. The genes are TRBV10-2 and TRBJ2-3; 11 nucleotides line up with TRBD2. Per germline, CDR1 WSHSY and CDR2 SAAADI. There are 16 residues in the CDR3. J lost 0 bases, V lost 6 bases, and 5 bases had no gene match. The CDR3 loop is CASSPGLADSTDTQYF. CDR3 sequence (DNA): TGCGCCAGCAGCCCGGGACTAGCGGACAGCACAGATACGCAGTATTTT.

The chain couples TRBV5-1 to TRBJ2-3; TRBD2 might be the D (5 bases). The CDR3 is 15 residues long. The germline V and J ends were trimmed by 5 bases and 3 bases, with 16 bases remaining between them. Germline CDR1 and CDR2: SGHRS and YFSETQ. CDR3 sequence (DNA): TGCGCCAGCAGAACGGACTGGCGTCATACAGATACGCAGTATTTT. This codes for CASRTDWRHTDTQYF.

The CDR3 loop reads CASSRQGAQHTYEQYF. CDR3 nucleotides: TGTGCCAGCAGCCGACAGGGGGCCCAACATACCTACGAGCAGTACTTC. This sequence joins TRBV7-2 and TRBJ2-7; TRBD1 matches 10 bases. Germline V gene lookup returns CDR1 SGHTA and CDR2 FQGNSA. V was pared by 5 bases and J by 2 bases, with 9 bases of the junction left unmatched. This CDR3 region has 16 residues.

The sample holds a few counts of this clonotype. The V call is TRBV5-4, the J call TRBJ1-2; the D gene is possibly TRBD1 (5 bases). The germline V and J ends were trimmed by 5 bases and 3 bases, with 20 bases remaining between them. Germline V CDR1 and CDR2: SGHNT, YYREEE (reference sequence). CDR3 size: 16 residues. CDR3 DNA sequence: TGTGCCAGCAGTCCAGGTCCAAGACAGACCTACTATGGCTACACCTTC. Residues: CASSPGPRQTYYGYTF.